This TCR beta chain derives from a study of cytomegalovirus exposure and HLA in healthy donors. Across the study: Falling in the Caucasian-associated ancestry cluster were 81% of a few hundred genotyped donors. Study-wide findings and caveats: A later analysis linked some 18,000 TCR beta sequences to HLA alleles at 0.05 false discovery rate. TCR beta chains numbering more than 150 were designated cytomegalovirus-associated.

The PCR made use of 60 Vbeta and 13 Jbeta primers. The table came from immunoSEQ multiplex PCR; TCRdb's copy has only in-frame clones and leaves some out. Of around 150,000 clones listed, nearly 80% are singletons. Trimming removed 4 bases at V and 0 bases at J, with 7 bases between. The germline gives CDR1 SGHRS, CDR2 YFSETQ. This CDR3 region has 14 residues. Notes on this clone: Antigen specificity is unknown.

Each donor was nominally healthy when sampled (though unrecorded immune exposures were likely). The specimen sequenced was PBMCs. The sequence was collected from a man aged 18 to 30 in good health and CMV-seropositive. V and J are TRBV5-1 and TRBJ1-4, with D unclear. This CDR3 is CASSPTTTNEKLFF. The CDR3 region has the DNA TGCGCCAGCAGCCCGACAACAACTAATGAAAAACTGTTTTTT. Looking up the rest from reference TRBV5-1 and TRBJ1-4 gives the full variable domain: KAGVTQTPRYLIKTRGQQVTLSCSPISGHRSVSWYQQTPGQGLQFLFEYFSETQRNKGNFPGRFSGRQFSNSRSEMNVSTLELGDSALYLCASSPTTTNEKLFFGSGTQLSVL.